These 31 T cell receptor beta chains originate from one sample sequenced in a study of T cell responses to AZD1222 COVID-19 vaccine. Using immunoSEQ multiplex PCR, the repertoire was profiled, and TCRdb retains in-frame clones only, with some absent. Here the sample spans 150,000 or so clones, roughly 92% being singletons. The sample here was peripheral blood, taken on day 0 of AZD1222 vaccination. These receptors all stem from an adult in good health.

The rearrangement links TRBV7-9 to TRBJ1-2, with 9 bases aligning to TRBD1. CDR3 size: 14 residues. The germline V gene has CDR1 SEHNR and CDR2 FQNEAQ (reference sequence). J was trimmed by 7 bases and V by 5 bases; bases with no gene match: 8. The CDR3 region is CASSPRTGVGGYTF. The CDR3 nucleotides read TGTGCCAGCAGCCCACGGACAGGGGTGGGTGGCTACACCTTC.

The chain joins TRBV10-3 to TRBJ1-4; possibly TRBD1 for D (6 bases). The V and J ends lost 2 bases and 8 bases respectively, with 12 bases between them. The germline gives CDR1 ENHRY, CDR2 SYGVKD. The CDR3 covers 14 residues. CDR3 in amino acids: CAISERGQEEKLFF. Written as DNA, the CDR3 is TGTGCCATCAGTGAGAGGGGACAAGAGGAAAAACTGTTTTTT.

The V call is TRBV3-1 (or the pseudogene TRBV3-2), the J call TRBJ1-3, with 9 bases lining up with TRBD1. The CDR3 is 16 amino acids. The V gene end was trimmed by 4 bases and the J gene end by 1 base; junction bases not matched to a gene: 5. Per germline, CDR1 LGHDT and CDR2 YNNKEL (reference sequence). The chain's CDR3 is CASSLGQGRSGNTIYF. CDR3 sequence (DNA): TGTGCCAGCAGCCTAGGACAGGGGAGGTCTGGAAACACCATATATTTT.

The chain joins TRBV4-1 to TRBJ1-5, with 8 bases that match TRBD1. CDR1 and CDR2 from the germline V gene are MGHRA and YSYEKL. The CDR3 extends over 16 amino acids. V shed 4 bases and J 4 bases; nucleotides not matched to a gene: 9. CDR3 DNA: TGCGCCAGCAGCCGAGATAACGACAGGGGAAATCAGCCCCAGCATTTT. This gives the protein CASSRDNDRGNQPQHF.

The chain employs TRBV30 and TRBJ1-2; D ambiguous. The CDR3 length is 13 residues. Germline CDR1 reads GTSNPN; CDR2 reads SVGIG (reference sequence). V lost 0 bases, J lost 4 bases, and 9 bases lay in between. The CDR3 here is CAWSVPATYGYTF. In nucleotides, the CDR3 is TGTGCCTGGAGTGTGCCAGCTACCTATGGCTACACCTTC.

The chain is built from TRBV28 and TRBJ2-3; 7 bases line up with TRBD2. Unmatched junction bases numbered 12, after V lost 7 bases and J lost 2 bases. This CDR3 region has 16 residues. Germline assignment: CDR1 MDHEN and CDR2 SYDVKM. Written as DNA, the CDR3 is TGTGCCAGCACCCTGGGGCTAGCGGCCTCCACAGATACGCAGTATTTT. Protein: CASTLGLAASTDTQYF. The full variable domain, with the rest looked up from reference TRBV28 and TRBJ2-3, is DVKVTQSSRYLVKRTGEKVFLECVQDMDHENMFWYRQDPGLGLRLIYFSYDVKMKEKGDIPEGYSVSREKKERFSLILESASTNQTSMYLCASTLGLAASTDTQYFGPGTRLTVL.

V and J are TRBV19 and TRBJ1-6; D is uncertain. The CDR3 extends over 12 amino acids. Germline CDR1 is LNHDA and CDR2 is SQIVND (reference sequence). Trimming stripped 4 bases from V and 15 bases from J, with 13 bases between. The CDR3 DNA reads TGTGCCAGTAGTAATAGGAGGGCATACCTCCACTTT. This translates into CASSNRRAYLHF.

The genes are TRBV7-2 and TRBJ2-5; no firm D call. CDR3 length: 14 amino acids. The germline V gene encodes CDR1 SGHTA and CDR2 FQGNSA. V was shortened by 5 bases and J by 4 bases, with 14 bases between the two germline ends. The CDR3 reads CASSPRLGRETQYF. CDR3 nucleotides: TGTGCCAGCAGCCCCAGACTGGGCCGAGAGACCCAGTACTTC.

The CDR3 loop reads CASSQDGVANQPQHF. CDR3 bases: TGTGCCAGCAGCCAAGATGGGGTCGCAAATCAGCCCCAGCATTTT. The rearrangement links TRBV4-2 to TRBJ1-5; D remains unclear. Germline CDR1 reads LGHNA; CDR2 reads YNFKEQ. V lost 0 bases, J lost 4 bases, and 10 bases lay in between. There are 15 residues in the CDR3.

The chain has TRBV29-1 and TRBJ1-3; 8 positions agree with TRBD1. V dropped 6 bases and J dropped 4; count of bases not matched to a gene: 8. Germline lookup yields CDR1 SQVTM and CDR2 ANQGSEA. The CDR3 is made up of 14 amino acids. CDR3 coding DNA: TGCAGCGTCGGACAGGGTGGTCTGGGAAACACCATATATTTT. This translates into CSVGQGGLGNTIYF.

The chain links TRBV7-2 to TRBJ1-5; D gene unclear. The CDR3 is made up of 14 amino acids. V gave up 5 bases and J gave up 5 bases, with 13 bases separating them. From germline, CDR1 is SGHTA and CDR2 FQGNSA. CDR3 sequence (DNA): TGTGCCAGCAGCCCCGACGGACCGCATCAGCCCCAGCATTTT. This sequence encodes CASSPDGPHQPQHF.

The chain joins TRBV9 to TRBJ2-1; 11 bases agree with TRBD2. This CDR3 region has 19 residues. Germline V gives CDR1 SGDLS, CDR2 YYNGEE. With 0 bases clipped from V and 5 bases from J, the junction kept 13 bases outside the gene matches. CDR3 in amino acids: CASSVEGMGLAEGNNEQFF. DNA for the CDR3: TGTGCCAGCAGCGTAGAGGGGATGGGACTAGCGGAGGGGAACAATGAGCAGTTCTTC.

The gene calls are TRBV19 and TRBJ1-1, with 7 bases matching TRBD1. From germline, CDR1 is LNHDA and CDR2 SQIVND (reference sequence). The CDR3 is made up of 14 amino acids. Trimming cost V 6 bases and J 1 base; bases outside gene matches: 5. CDR3 in amino acids: CASRGGTANTEAFF. The CDR3 DNA reads as TGTGCCAGTAGGGGAGGGACAGCGAACACTGAAGCTTTCTTT. Filled out from reference TRBV19 and TRBJ1-1, the complete variable domain reads DGGITQSPKYLFRKEGQNVTLSCEQNLNHDAMYWYRQDPGQGLRLIYYSQIVNDFQKGDIAEGYSVSREKKESFPLTVTSAQKNPTAFYLCASRGGTANTEAFFGQGTRLTVV.

Written as DNA, the CDR3 is TGTGCCAGCAGCCAAGACCCCGGCACAGATACGCAGTATTTT. It translates to CASSQDPGTDTQYF. The gene calls are TRBV14 and TRBJ2-3; D gene unclear. CDR1 is SGHDN, CDR2 FVKESK, per germline. This CDR3 has 14 residues. Deletions cut 0 bases from V and 1 base from J, with 5 bases between.

The rearrangement links TRBV7-9 to TRBJ1-1; 10 bases are shared with TRBD1. Trimming removed 3 bases from V and 5 bases from J; junction bases left unmatched: 3. The germline CDR1 and CDR2 sequences are SEHNR and FQNEAQ (reference sequence). CDR3 length: 14 amino acids. In nucleotides, the CDR3 is TGTGCCAGCAGCTTCGGGACAGGGGAAACTGAAGCTTTCTTT. It encodes CASSFGTGETEAFF.

The chain carries TRBV2 and TRBJ2-5; TRBD2 matches at 15 bases. V was clipped by 1 base and J by 6 bases; unmatched bases: 9. Germline CDR1 and CDR2: SNHLY and FYNNEI. The CDR3 runs to 18 residues. CDR3: CASSEVGTSGRRAQTQYF. CDR3 coding DNA: TGTGCCAGCAGTGAAGTGGGGACTAGCGGGAGGAGGGCGCAGACCCAGTACTTC.

This clone was observed once. The genes are TRBV5-6 and TRBJ2-7; 15 bases are shared with TRBD2. V lost 1 base to trimming and J lost 6 bases; unmatched junction nucleotides: 8. Germline CDR1 reads SGHDT; CDR2 reads YYEEEE. The CDR3 consists of 17 residues. CDR3 nucleotides: TGTGCCAGCAGCTTGTTCCGGACTAGCGGGGGGGACCGCGAGCAGTACTTC. Amino acids: CASSLFRTSGGDREQYF. The full variable domain, its missing parts supplied by reference TRBV5-6 and TRBJ2-7, is DAGVTQSPTHLIKTRGQQVTLRCSPKSGHDTVSWYQQALGQGPQFIFQYYEEEERQRGNFPDRFSGHQFPNYSSELNVNALLLGDSALYLCASSLFRTSGGDREQYFGPGTRLTVT.

The CDR3 DNA reads as TGTGCCACCAGTGATTCCGGGCCCAACTATGGCTACACCTTC. It encodes CATSDSGPNYGYTF. The chain couples TRBV24-1 to TRBJ1-2; no clear D. The CDR3 is 14 amino acids. Deletions cut 2 bases from V and 2 bases from J, with 8 bases between. Germline V gene lookup returns CDR1 KGHDR and CDR2 SFDVKD.

The chain employs TRBV5-5 and TRBJ2-6; no firm D call. Germline loops: CDR1 SGHKS, CDR2 YYEKEE (reference sequence). The CDR3 has 19 amino acids. Trimming removed 0 bases at V and 1 base at J, with 17 bases between. CDR3 protein: CASSLASTNQLSGANVLTF. The CDR3, as DNA: TGTGCCAGCAGCTTGGCATCGACCAATCAATTGTCTGGGGCCAACGTCCTGACTTTC. Filled out from reference TRBV5-5 and TRBJ2-6, the complete variable domain reads DAGVTQSPTHLIKTRGQQVTLRCSPISGHKSVSWYQQVLGQGPQFIFQYYEKEERGRGNFPDRFSARQFPNYSSELNVNALLLGDSALYLCASSLASTNQLSGANVLTFGAGSRLTVL.

This clone has only one observation. The J gene is TRBJ2-7, the V gene TRBV11-2; possible D gene TRBD1, 6 bases. Germline CDR1 SGHAT, CDR2 FQNNGV. The CDR3 contains 13 residues. V lost 6 bases and J 4 bases, leaving 13 bases between the germline ends. This CDR3 is CASRRQGSYEQYF. In nucleotides, the CDR3 is TGTGCCAGCAGGAGGCAGGGGTCGTACGAGCAGTACTTC.

The chain is built from TRBV5-1 and TRBJ2-7, with D possibly TRBD2 on 6 matching bases. The CDR3 extends over 17 amino acids. V was clipped by 1 base and J by 0 bases, with 17 bases between them. Germline CDR1 is SGHRS and CDR2 is YFSETQ. CDR3 bases: TGCGCCAGCAGCTTGAACATGGGGGGATATGGCTCCTACGAGCAGTACTTC. It is translated as CASSLNMGGYGSYEQYF.

CDR3 region: CASSLGGTEVDTQYF. Here the CDR3 DNA reads TGTGCCAGCAGCTTGGGCGGGACAGAGGTTGATACGCAGTATTTT. The chain is built from TRBV11-2 and TRBJ2-3; D is perhaps TRBD1 (7 bases). V lost 3 bases to trimming and J lost 6 bases, with 16 bases between them. The CDR3 sequence is 15 residues long. From germline, CDR1 is SGHAT and CDR2 FQNNGV.

V and J are TRBV6-6 and TRBJ1-3; D is uncertain. The V end was cut by 6 bases, the J end by 0 bases, with 9 bases between. CDR3 size: 14 residues. From germline, CDR1 is MNHNY and CDR2 SVGAGI (reference sequence). As DNA, the CDR3 is TGTGCCAGCAGGGCAGGACTCTCTGGAAACACCATATATTTT. Protein: CASRAGLSGNTIYF.

V and J are TRBV5-1 and TRBJ2-5; no clear D gene. The germline V gene has CDR1 SGHRS and CDR2 YFSETQ. The CDR3 is 13 amino acids. V dropped 0 bases and J dropped 3 bases, with 6 bases sitting between them. The CDR3 is CASSLVAEETQYF. The DNA of the CDR3 is TGCGCCAGCAGCTTGGTGGCGGAAGAGACCCAGTACTTC. The full variable domain, in which reference TRBV5-1 and TRBJ2-5 provide the parts outside the CDR3, is KAGVTQTPRYLIKTRGQQVTLSCSPISGHRSVSWYQQTPGQGLQFLFEYFSETQRNKGNFPGRFSGRQFSNSRSEMNVSTLELGDSALYLCASSLVAEETQYFGPGTRLLVL.

The V call is TRBV20-1, the J call TRBJ2-3, with D possibly matching TRBD2 (5 bases). The CDR3 is 15 amino acids. Germline V CDR1 and CDR2: DFQATT, SNEGSKA (reference sequence). The V end was cut by 3 bases, the J end by 1 base, with 14 bases between. Written as DNA, the CDR3 is TGCAGTGCTAGTAGAGTCTGGCGGGGCACAGATACGCAGTATTTT. This encodes CSASRVWRGTDTQYF.

This chain connects TRBV20-1 to TRBJ1-1; no clear D. The V gene lost 3 bases and the J gene lost 5 bases, with 16 bases spanning the gap. CDR1 DFQATT and CDR2 SNEGSKA come from the germline V gene (reference sequence). The CDR3 contains 14 residues. The CDR3 here is CSASSSHYRTEAFF. The CDR3 DNA reads TGCAGTGCTAGTTCTTCCCATTATCGTACTGAAGCTTTCTTT.

The genes are TRBV7-9 and TRBJ1-6; tentatively, D is TRBD1 (5 bases). The CDR3 loop spans 15 amino acids. Between the trimmed V and J ends, which lost 5 bases and 5 bases, there was a span of 13 bases. The germline V gene has CDR1 SEHNR and CDR2 FQNEAQ (reference sequence). The CDR3 DNA is TGTGCCAGCAGCGCCATAGCGGGGGATAATTCACCCCTCCACTTT. The encoded protein is CASSAIAGDNSPLHF. Variable domain in full (rest from reference TRBV7-9 and TRBJ1-6): DTGVSQNPRHKITKRGQNVTFRCDPISEHNRLYWYRQTLGQGPEFLTYFQNEAQLEKSRLLSDRFSAERPKGSFSTLEIQRTEQGDSAMYLCASSAIAGDNSPLHFGNGTRLTVT.

The chain couples TRBV3-1 (or the pseudogene TRBV3-2) to TRBJ2-2; 14 bases are shared with TRBD2. CDR3 size: 19 residues. The trim removed 4 bases at V and 6 bases at J, leaving 13 bases unmatched. Germline V gene lookup returns CDR1 LGHDT and CDR2 YNNKEL (reference sequence). CDR3 bases: TGTGCCAGCAGCCTAAATCCGGGACTAGCGGGAGCCCTTCCCGGGGAGCTGTTTTTT. This translates into CASSLNPGLAGALPGELFF.

This chain joins TRBV30 and TRBJ1-6; a possible D gene is TRBD1 (6 bases). V lost 2 bases and J lost 0, with 14 bases in between. CDR3 length: 17 residues. Germline CDR1 reads GTSNPN; CDR2 reads SVGIG (reference sequence). The CDR3 sequence is CAWSLLRGGSYNSPLHF. Written as DNA, the CDR3 is TGTGCCTGGAGTCTCCTCAGGGGAGGCTCCTATAATTCACCCCTCCACTTT.

V usage is TRBV9 and J usage is TRBJ2-2, with TRBD1 identical over 7 bases. Looked up from germline, CDR1 is SGDLS and CDR2 is YYNGEE. This CDR3 has 15 residues. V lost 3 bases, J lost 0 bases, and 2 bases stayed unmatched. The CDR3 loop is CASSGGQSNTGELFF. The CDR3 nucleotides are TGTGCCAGCAGCGGGGGACAGTCGAACACCGGGGAGCTGTTTTTT.

The rearrangement uses TRBV5-6 and TRBJ2-3; 7 nucleotides agree with TRBD2. The germline CDR1 and CDR2 sequences are SGHDT and YYEEEE. The CDR3 has 15 residues. V lost 5 bases, J lost 4 bases, and 10 bases stayed unmatched. The CDR3 coding sequence is TGTGCCAGCAGGGAATGGACTAGTGGGTCAGATACGCAGTATTTT. It codes for CASREWTSGSDTQYF.